These 26 T cell receptor beta chains share one sample of origin, sequenced in a study of T cells in localized non-small cell lung cancer. Data came from immunoSEQ multiplex PCR; TCRdb stores just in-frame clones and leaves some out. The sample lists around 28,000 clones, roughly 91% seen once, with roughly 2.9% in the top ten. Here the sequenced sample was peripheral blood, taken before any cancer treatment. These receptors originate from a female donor over 55 with stage I lung adenocarcinoma.

This chain links TRBV20-1 with TRBJ2-7, with D perhaps matching TRBD2 (6 bases). Germline values: CDR1 DFQATT, CDR2 SNEGSKA (reference sequence). This CDR3 comprises 11 residues. V was shortened by 3 bases and J by 12 bases, with 15 bases between the two germline ends. The CDR3 sequence is CSARTGGKRYF. For the CDR3, the DNA is TGCAGTGCTAGGACTGGGGGGAAGCGGTACTTC.

The gene calls are TRBV6-6 and TRBJ2-7; 15 bases map to TRBD2. The length of the CDR3 is 14 residues. The germline gives CDR1 MNHNY, CDR2 SVGAGI (reference sequence). Trimming cost V 7 bases and J 4 bases; bases outside gene matches: 2. CDR3 amino acids: CASTGLAGGYEQYF. In DNA, the CDR3 is TGTGCCAGCACCGGACTAGCGGGAGGGTACGAGCAGTACTTC.

V usage is TRBV7-2 and J usage is TRBJ1-1; no reliable D call. V was clipped by 0 bases and J by 2 bases, with 10 bases between them. Germline V gives CDR1 SGHTA, CDR2 FQGNSA. The CDR3 length is 15 residues. The CDR3 region is CASSLAWEGNTEAFF. CDR3 nucleotides: TGTGCCAGCAGCTTAGCTTGGGAGGGTAACACTGAAGCTTTCTTT.

The DNA for the CDR3 is TGTGCCAGCAGTTCACCCGGGACAGGTAGAGGAAACACCATATATTTT. Translation gives CASSSPGTGRGNTIYF. The V and J genes are TRBV28 and TRBJ1-3; 8 nucleotides align to TRBD1. V was clipped by 4 bases and J by 4 bases; unmatched bases: 9. Germline CDR1 and CDR2: MDHEN and SYDVKM. This CDR3 is 16 amino acids long.

J is TRBJ2-7 and V is TRBV19, with TRBD1 identical over 9 bases. Germline V gene lookup returns CDR1 LNHDA and CDR2 SQIVND (reference sequence). With V trimmed by 3 bases and J by 12 bases, 18 bases remained unmatched. CDR3 length: 16 amino acids. CDR3 loop: CASSMAPGQGPAKWYF. The DNA of the CDR3 is TGTGCCAGTAGTATGGCTCCGGGACAGGGCCCTGCTAAGTGGTACTTC.

In regard to this clone: Its ends do not fully match the called genes, so a read error is possible. This rearrangement joins TRBV11-2 to TRBJ2-7; no reliable D call. There are 11 residues in the CDR3. Germline V CDR1 and CDR2: SGHAT, FQNNGV. The CDR3 is CAISLHYEQYF. The CDR3 DNA sequence: TGTGCCATCAGCCTCCACTACGAGCAGTACTTC. The complete variable domain, with remaining parts taken from reference TRBV11-2 and TRBJ2-7, reads EAGVAQSPRYKIIEKRQSVAFWCNPISGHATLYWYQQILGQGPKLLIQFQNNGVVDDSQLPKDRFSAERLKGVDSTLKIQPAKLEDSAVYLCAISLHYEQYFGPGTRLTVT.

V and J are TRBV7-2 and TRBJ2-5; D is uncertain. From germline, CDR1 is SGHTA and CDR2 FQGNSA. The CDR3 length is 14 residues. V was pared by 4 bases and J by 1 base, with 10 bases between. The CDR3 sequence is CASSSLTLQETQYF. The DNA of the CDR3 is TGTGCCAGCAGCTCACTGACGCTCCAAGAGACCCAGTACTTC. Full variable domain (remainder filled in from reference TRBV7-2 and TRBJ2-5): GAGVSQSPSNKVTEKGKDVELRCDPISGHTALYWYRQSLGQGLEFLIYFQGNSAPDKSGLPSDRFSAERTGGSVSTLTIQRTQQEDSAVYLCASSSLTLQETQYFGPGTRLLVL.

V is TRBV7-2 and J is TRBJ2-4, with D tentatively TRBD1 (5 bases). Trimming left V 4 bases short and J 8 bases short, with 21 bases between. The length of the CDR3 is 16 residues. Germline V gene data show CDR1 as SGHTA and CDR2 as FQGNSA. For the CDR3, the DNA is TGTGCCAGCAGCTACCCAGTAGGGGCTCCGGACGACATTCAGTACTTC. As protein: CASSYPVGAPDDIQYF. The variable domain in full, completed from reference TRBV7-2 and TRBJ2-4, reads GAGVSQSPSNKVTEKGKDVELRCDPISGHTALYWYRQSLGQGLEFLIYFQGNSAPDKSGLPSDRFSAERTGGSVSTLTIQRTQQEDSAVYLCASSYPVGAPDDIQYFGAGTRLSVL.

This rearrangement joins TRBV2 to TRBJ2-3, with 12 nucleotides matching TRBD2. Germline lookup yields CDR1 SNHLY and CDR2 FYNNEI. Trimming at V came to 7 bases and at J to 2 bases, leaving 7 bases not matched to a gene. This CDR3 region has 16 residues. The CDR3 DNA follows: TGTGCCAGCAAGATAACTAGCGGGAGGCCCACAGATACGCAGTATTTT. Residues: CASKITSGRPTDTQYF.

The rearrangement uses TRBV7-2 and TRBJ1-2; 11 bases align to TRBD1. From germline, CDR1 is SGHTA and CDR2 FQGNSA. With 5 bases clipped from V and 3 bases from J, the junction kept 5 bases outside the gene matches. The CDR3 is made up of 15 amino acids. CDR3 sequence: CASSAGQGVYYGYTF. The CDR3 DNA follows: TGTGCCAGCAGCGCGGGACAGGGGGTATACTATGGCTACACCTTC.

V is TRBV6-4 and J is TRBJ2-6, with unresolved D. V lost 3 bases, J lost 0 bases, and 6 bases lay in between. The CDR3 is 15 amino acids. Germline-derived CDR1 and CDR2 are MRHNA and SNTAGT. DNA for the CDR3: TGTGCCAGCAGTGAACGGTTCTCTGGGGCCAACGTCCTGACTTTC. This sequence encodes CASSERFSGANVLTF.

This chain connects TRBV6-5 to TRBJ1-2; no reliable D call. V shed 6 bases and J shed 8 bases, with 13 bases lying between them. Germline values: CDR1 MNHEY, CDR2 SVGAGI. The CDR3 is 12 residues long. Written as DNA, the CDR3 is TGTGCCAGCAGGGACGGTTTGGGGGGCTACACCTTC. This sequence encodes CASRDGLGGYTF.

The V call is TRBV30, the J call TRBJ2-3, with 8 bases that match TRBD2. The germline CDR1 and CDR2 sequences are GTSNPN and SVGIG (reference sequence). The CDR3 is 16 residues long. Losses at the gene ends were 1 base for V and 8 bases for J; bases not matched to a gene: 14. The CDR3 here is CAWSGGAGAPSSTQYF. The CDR3 DNA is TGTGCCTGGAGTGGGGGAGCGGGAGCGCCCTCCAGTACGCAGTATTTT.

The rearrangement uses TRBV7-2 and TRBJ2-3; 8 bases align to TRBD2. V dropped 3 bases and J dropped 2; count of bases not matched to a gene: 4. Germline V gives CDR1 SGHTA, CDR2 FQGNSA. The CDR3 extends over 15 amino acids. The CDR3 bases are TGTGCCAGCAGCTTTTTAGCGGGAATCACAGATACGCAGTATTTT. This encodes CASSFLAGITDTQYF.

V and J are TRBV19 and TRBJ2-1; TRBD2 aligns across 9 bases. J was trimmed by 9 bases and V by 0 bases; bases with no gene match: 12. CDR1 and CDR2 (germline): LNHDA, SQIVND (reference sequence). This CDR3 spans 17 amino acids. CDR3 sequence: CASSIDLASGARREQFF. CDR3 nucleotide sequence: TGTGCCAGTAGTATAGATCTGGCTAGCGGGGCCAGGCGTGAGCAGTTCTTC. Based on the CDR3 plus reference TRBV19 and TRBJ2-1, the full variable domain is DGGITQSPKYLFRKEGQNVTLSCEQNLNHDAMYWYRQDPGQGLRLIYYSQIVNDFQKGDIAEGYSVSREKKESFPLTVTSAQKNPTAFYLCASSIDLASGARREQFFGPGTRLTVL.

The chain links TRBV28 to TRBJ2-7, with 8 nucleotides matching TRBD1. The ends lost 6 bases at V and 7 bases at J; junction bases unmatched: 5. CDR1 and CDR2 from the germline V gene are MDHEN and SYDVKM. The CDR3 covers 12 residues. The CDR3 nucleotides read TGTGCCAGCAGCAGGGGGCTAAGGGAGCAGTACTTC. Amino acid sequence: CASSRGLREQYF.

The chain uses TRBV28 and TRBJ2-6; the D is unclear. The germline V gene has CDR1 MDHEN and CDR2 SYDVKM. The CDR3 covers 13 residues. The V and J ends lost 8 bases and 2 bases respectively, with 7 bases between them. This CDR3 is CASFRAGANVLTF. CDR3 nucleotides: TGTGCCAGCTTTAGGGCTGGGGCCAACGTCCTGACTTTC.

By share, this clone counts as medium-sized. V is TRBV27 and J is TRBJ1-5; D uncertain. This CDR3 spans 12 amino acids. V dropped 7 bases and J dropped 6 bases, with 10 bases sitting between them. Germline CDR1 MNHEY, CDR2 SMNVEV (reference sequence). Here the CDR3 DNA reads TGTGCCAGCACGACTCTAGGTCAGCCCCAGCATTTT. Translated: CASTTLGQPQHF.

This clone occurred once. The rearrangement joins TRBV6-4 to TRBJ2-3, with TRBD1 as a possible D gene (6 bases). From germline, CDR1 is MRHNA and CDR2 SNTAGT. CDR3 length equals 13 residues. Trimming took 6 bases from V and 2 from J, leaving 9 bases between them. The DNA of the CDR3 is TGTGCCAGCAGGGACAGTCACACAGATACGCAGTATTTT. This sequence encodes CASRDSHTDTQYF.

This chain joins TRBV28 and TRBJ2-7; 8 positions match TRBD2. V lost 4 bases and J lost 0; bases outside the gene matches: 5. Germline assignment: CDR1 MDHEN and CDR2 SYDVKM. CDR3 length: 15 residues. CDR3 amino acids: CASSSTSASSYEQYF. DNA of the CDR3: TGTGCCAGCAGTTCGACTAGCGCCAGCTCCTACGAGCAGTACTTC.

V and J are TRBV30 and TRBJ2-7; D possibly uses TRBD1 or TRBD2 (6 bases each). Germline V CDR1 and CDR2: GTSNPN, SVGIG (reference sequence). CDR3 size: 12 residues. V was pared by 4 bases and J by 6 bases, with 13 bases between. The CDR3 DNA reads as TGTGCCTGGAAGGAGGGGGATGGCGAGCAGTACTTC. Its translation is CAWKEGDGEQYF.

A single count supports this clone. The genes are TRBV4-3 and TRBJ2-7; the match to TRBD2 covers 7 bases. Trimming at V came to 0 bases and at J to 3 bases, leaving 14 bases not matched to a gene. CDR1 is LGHNA, CDR2 YSLEER, per germline. The CDR3 is made up of 18 amino acids. Here the CDR3 DNA reads TGCGCCAGCAGCCAAGAAAGATGGGAGGGGACGAGGGGCTACGAGCAGTACTTC. Amino acids: CASSQERWEGTRGYEQYF.

This clone was seen only a few times. V is TRBV25-1 and J is TRBJ1-5; perhaps TRBD1 as D (6 bases). Germline assignment: CDR1 MGHDK and CDR2 SYGVNS. The V end lost 4 bases, the J end lost 2 bases, and 21 bases lay between the germline ends. The CDR3 extends over 18 amino acids. The DNA for the CDR3 is TGTGCCAGCAGTGCAGATAGGGGGGGCCCCGGGGGCAATCAGCCCCAGCATTTT. Translated: CASSADRGGPGGNQPQHF.

The chain uses TRBV15 and TRBJ2-7; 8 bases align to TRBD1. This CDR3 has 14 residues. V shed 3 bases and J 3 bases; nucleotides not matched to a gene: 4. Germline values: CDR1 LNHNV, CDR2 YYDKDF (reference sequence). CDR3 sequence reads: CATSSGQGNYEQYF. Here the CDR3 DNA reads TGTGCCACCAGCAGTGGACAGGGAAACTACGAGCAGTACTTC.

This chain links TRBV19 with TRBJ2-1; tentatively, D is TRBD1 or TRBD2 (5 bases each). The V gene's germline CDR1 is LNHDA and CDR2 SQIVND (reference sequence). V shed 5 bases and J shed 3 bases, with 11 bases lying between them. There are 14 residues in the CDR3. The CDR3 protein is CASSWDGIYNEQFF. The CDR3 DNA reads as TGTGCCAGTAGTTGGGACGGAATCTACAATGAGCAGTTCTTC.

This chain uses TRBV5-6 with TRBJ2-2; D is uncertain. The germline V gene has CDR1 SGHDT and CDR2 YYEEEE. V was shortened by 3 bases and J by 4 bases, with 7 bases between the two germline ends. The CDR3 loop spans 13 amino acids. CDR3 residues: CASSWSSTGELFF. CDR3 bases: TGTGCCAGCAGCTGGTCCAGCACCGGGGAGCTGTTTTTT. Using reference TRBV5-6 and TRBJ2-2 for the parts outside the CDR3, the full variable domain is DAGVTQSPTHLIKTRGQQVTLRCSPKSGHDTVSWYQQALGQGPQFIFQYYEEEERQRGNFPDRFSGHQFPNYSSELNVNALLLGDSALYLCASSWSSTGELFFGEGSRLTVL.